Listed below are T cell receptor beta chains from one sample, sequenced in a study of T cells in Graves' hyperthyroidism and ophthalmopathy. TCRdb ran MiXCR on the multiplex PCR reads and lists one entry per CDR3 protein. The sample records roughly 330,000 distinct CDR3 sequences, roughly 15% being singletons. The sample taken for sequencing was blood. These receptors all stem from a man younger than 45 with Graves' hyperthyroidism. Both conserved end residues are part of each CDR3. A D gene is named only where the DNA matches it firmly. For some rows the clone size is stated as once, few or many, or as a class when expanded; others skip it.

V	size	D	J	CDR3
TRBV20-1	many	.	TRBJ2-4	CSARLRAKRGIQYF
TRBV10-3	many	.	TRBJ2-3	CAIRGDGATDTQYF
TRBV11-3	many	.	TRBJ2-1	CASSWDPNEQFF
TRBV5-1	many	TRBD1	TRBJ2-5	CASSFPGQKETQYF
TRBV2	many	.	TRBJ2-1	CASAVYNEQFF
TRBV7-3	many	.	TRBJ2-7	CASSLASETYEQYF
TRBV5-1	.	.	TRBJ1-5	CASSLVGGRQPQHF
TRBV28	many	TRBD1	TRBJ1-5	CASSLRDRATQPQHF
TRBV7-9	few	TRBD2	TRBJ2-1	CASSSTSGPSYNEQFF
TRBV5-5	many	.	TRBJ1-1	CASSSLGNTEAFF
TRBV7-9	few	.	TRBJ2-7	CASSLSGTTPDEQYF
TRBV11-3	many	.	TRBJ2-1	CASSQTHEDEQFF
TRBV27	few	.	TRBJ2-1	CASSFATPTPHEQFF
TRBV13	.	.	TRBJ2-7	CASSLRPSVEQYF
TRBV29-1	few	TRBD1	TRBJ1-5	CSVVPAGGQPQHF
TRBV20-1	.	.	TRBJ1-5	CSARGWSKAGADQPQHF
TRBV10-1	.	.	TRBJ1-4	CASIPRRRATNEKLFF
TRBV13	few	TRBD2	TRBJ2-5	CASSPVPSGKETQYF
TRBV6-1	many	.	TRBJ2-5	CASTGAFGETQYF